The 15 T cell receptor beta chains listed next were all sequenced from one sample in a study of blood T cells in healthy people across ages. Next came a second PCR, run for about 6 to 11 cycles, which used a sample-barcoded 5' primer along with a J-beta primer mix. MiXCR was run by TCRdb on the 5' RACE reads, yielding one entry per CDR3 protein. The sample shows under 1,000,000 distinct CDR3 sequences, around half of them seen only once. The sequencing input was blood. These receptors originate from an elderly man in good health.

This sequence joins TRBV12-3 or TRBV12-4 and TRBJ2-5; TRBD2 agrees at 12 bases. V lost 6 bases, J lost 11 bases, and 16 bases stayed unmatched. The CDR3 length is 16 residues. Written as DNA, the CDR3 is TGTGCCAGCAGCTCTAGCGGGAGGGCCAAGAGCAATGAGCAGTACTTC. Its translation is CASSSSGRAKSNEQYF.

The genes are TRBV20-1 and TRBJ2-7; 13 bases are a match to TRBD2. CDR1 is DFQATT, CDR2 SNEGSKA, per germline (reference sequence). V lost 5 bases, J lost 5 bases, and 12 bases stayed unmatched. CDR3 length equals 16 residues. The CDR3 reads CSAPPPTSGRAHEQYF. The CDR3 coding sequence is TGCAGTGCTCCCCCACCAACTAGCGGGAGGGCCCACGAGCAGTACTTC.

The genes are TRBV10-1 and TRBJ2-3; 10 bases are shared with TRBD1. CDR3 size: 22 residues. From germline, CDR1 is WNHNN and CDR2 SYGVQD (reference sequence). The V segment lost 5 bases and the J segment 2 bases; nucleotides outside the gene matches: 25. The CDR3 DNA sequence: TGCGCCAGCAGTCCTCTTAGAGGCGTGACAGGGGGCTCCGGACTCAACACAGATACGCAGTATTTT. It yields the protein CASSPLRGVTGGSGLNTDTQYF.

Only a few counts were recorded for this clonotype. V and J are TRBV20-1 and TRBJ2-5; 7 bases line up with TRBD2. Germline-derived CDR1 and CDR2 are DFQATT and SNEGSKA (reference sequence). J gave up 0 bases and V 6 bases, and 4 bases lay outside the gene matches. The CDR3 is 13 amino acids. The CDR3 sequence is CSARGDNQETQYF. CDR3 nucleotide sequence: TGCAGTGCCCGGGGGGATAACCAAGAGACCCAGTACTTC.

This clonotype was detected only a few times. The chain is built from TRBV10-3 and TRBJ2-7; 9 bases are shared with TRBD1. The CDR3 sequence is 14 residues long. J was trimmed by 2 bases and V by 6 bases; bases with no gene match: 5. Germline CDR1 reads ENHRY; CDR2 reads SYGVKD. In DNA, the CDR3 is TGTGCCATCAGAACCGGGACAGGGCCCTACGAGCAGTACTTC. This translates into CAIRTGTGPYEQYF.

In the case of this clonotype: A much bigger clone sits one base away, suggesting this may be a read error. This chain uses TRBV4-3 with TRBJ2-3, with a weak D call TRBD1 (5 bases). CDR1 LGHNA and CDR2 YSLEER come from the germline V gene. The CDR3 covers 15 residues. The CDR3 nucleotides are TGCGCCAGCAGCCAAGACAGGGTTGGTGGAGATACGCAGTTTTTT. Translating gives CASSQDRVGGDTQFF.

V usage is TRBV7-3 and J usage is TRBJ2-1; 9 positions match TRBD1. Germline CDR1 is SGHTA and CDR2 is FQGTGA. After removal of 5 bases from V and 14 bases from J, the junction contained 16 bases not matched to a gene. The CDR3 is 15 amino acids. This CDR3 is CASSPAGQGFSGKFF. The CDR3 DNA follows: TGTGCCAGCAGCCCCGCGGGACAGGGTTTTTCGGGGAAGTTCTTC.

J is TRBJ2-3 and V is TRBV12-3 or TRBV12-4; D gene uncertain. Trimming removed 9 bases from V and 4 bases from J, with 14 bases in between. There are 13 residues in the CDR3. In DNA form, the CDR3 reads TGTGCCAGTTGCCTGATGGCAGCAGATACGCAGTATTTT. Translation: CASCLMAADTQYF.

To note about this clonotype: One end of the junction is discordant with germline, which a read error may explain. V gene TRBV4-2 combines with J gene TRBJ2-7, with TRBD1 matching over 9 bases. This CDR3 has 14 amino acids. Germline-derived CDR1 and CDR2 are LGHNA and YNFKEQ. CDR3 residues: CASSQGTGANERYF. Written as DNA, the CDR3 is TGTGCCAGCAGCCAAGGGACAGGGGCGAACGAGCGGTACTTC.

The chain employs TRBV9 and TRBJ2-5; D may be TRBD2 (6 bases). The germline V and J ends were trimmed by 3 bases and 11 bases, with 23 bases remaining between them. Germline V lookup: CDR1 SGDLS, CDR2 YYNGEE. The CDR3 has 15 amino acids. Written as DNA, the CDR3 is TGTGCCAGCAGCGCTACGGGACTCCCCATGTGGGAGCAGTACTTC. This sequence encodes CASSATGLPMWEQYF.

This clonotype was seen a few times. The chain couples TRBV7-2 to TRBJ2-4, with 12 positions matching TRBD2. The J call may not be correct, given that the DNA end is closer to TRBJ2-5. Germline CDR1 SGHTA, CDR2 FQGNSA. This CDR3 is 19 amino acids long. CDR3 protein: CASSFLGGLAGFLGETQYF. CDR3 sequence (DNA): TGTGCCAGCAGCTTCCTAGGTGGACTAGCGGGGTTCCTGGGGGAGACCCAGTACTTC.

This clonotype was seen only a few times. The chain couples TRBV4-3 to TRBJ2-5; D may be TRBD1 (5 bases). CDR1 is LGHNA, CDR2 YSLEER, per germline. This CDR3 has 14 amino acids. V was pared by 0 bases and J by 4 bases, with 9 bases between. The CDR3 is CASSQEDQGETQYF. As DNA, the CDR3 is TGCGCCAGCAGCCAAGAGGATCAGGGAGAGACCCAGTACTTC.

The chain couples TRBV20-1 to TRBJ1-2, with D perhaps TRBD1 (5 bases). V was shortened by 3 bases and J by 2 bases, with 16 bases between the two germline ends. The CDR3 contains 15 residues. CDR1 and CDR2 from the germline V gene are DFQATT and SNEGSKA (reference sequence). The CDR3 nucleotides read TGCAGTGCTAGGGATTCTCGGGGGGGAAACTATGGCTACACCTTC. It yields the protein CSARDSRGGNYGYTF.

This clonotype showed up many times. The V gene is TRBV12-3 or TRBV12-4, the J gene TRBJ2-7, with 7 nucleotides matching TRBD1. The CDR3 has 12 residues. J lost 4 bases, V lost 6 bases, and 3 bases had no gene match. This CDR3 is CASSQGVYEQYF. The CDR3 DNA reads TGTGCCAGCAGCCAGGGGGTTTACGAGCAGTACTTC.

V usage is TRBV19 and J usage is TRBJ1-2; possible D gene TRBD1, 5 bases. The CDR3 consists of 13 residues. With 6 bases removed from V and 4 bases from J, the gap between germline ends came to 12 bases. Germline assignment: CDR1 LNHDA and CDR2 SQIVND (reference sequence). The DNA for the CDR3 is TGTGCCAGTAGAAAGGGGCTAAGCTATGGCTACACCTTC. This translates into CASRKGLSYGYTF. The whole variable domain, remainder taken from reference TRBV19 and TRBJ1-2, is DGGITQSPKYLFRKEGQNVTLSCEQNLNHDAMYWYRQDPGQGLRLIYYSQIVNDFQKGDIAEGYSVSREKKESFPLTVTSAQKNPTAFYLCASRKGLSYGYTFGSGTRLTVV.